The rows below give T cell receptor beta chains drawn from one sample of a study of blood T cell repertoires in COVID-19. Profiled with immunoSEQ multiplex PCR; TCRdb holds only in-frame clones, not every one. The table includes 150,000 or so clones, 84% detected once. Input material: PBMCs or T cells enriched from blood (not recorded which). These receptors originate from a woman aged 45-60 years who had recovered from COVID-19. CDR3s include the opening cysteine and the closing phenylalanine or tryptophan. The D gene is left open where the match is weak. Some rows have no size entry. The others give once, few or many, or a class for an expanded clone.

D: TRBD1; size: once; V: TRBV28; J: TRBJ1-4; DNA: TGTGCCAGCAAGTTACAAACAGGGGGCGGAAAACTGTTTTTT; CDR3: CASKLQTGGGKLFF
D: TRBD2; size: -; V: TRBV7-6; J: TRBJ2-2; DNA: TGTGCCAGCAGCTTTATGACTAGCGGGACTTACGGCGGGGAGCTGTTTTTT; CDR3: CASSFMTSGTYGGELFF
D: TRBD1; size: -; V: TRBV6-5; J: TRBJ1-3; DNA: TGTGCCAGCAGTTACCAGGCAGGGGGCACTGGAAACACCATATATTTT; CDR3: CASSYQAGGTGNTIYF
D: -; size: -; V: TRBV4-2; J: TRBJ1-4; DNA: TGTGCCAGCAGCCAAGAAATCGGGGGGGATGAAAAACTGTTTTTT; CDR3: CASSQEIGGDEKLFF
D: TRBD2; size: -; V: TRBV6-2/TRBV6-3; J: TRBJ2-1; DNA: TGTGCCAGCAGTTACTCCCTATTGGAGTCGGGACTAGCGGGATCTCTTGAGCAGTTCTTC; CDR3: CASSYSLLESGLAGSLEQFF
D: TRBD2; size: -; V: TRBV6-2/TRBV6-3; J: TRBJ2-1; DNA: TGTGCCAGCAGTTATTCGAGCGGGAGCCTTAGCAGTTTCTTC; CDR3: CASSYSSGSLSSFF
D: -; size: -; V: TRBV18; J: TRBJ1-3; DNA: TGTGCCAGCTCACCAACCTCCGGACAGCCGAGCTCTGGAAACACCATATATTTT; CDR3: CASSPTSGQPSSGNTIYF
D: -; size: few; V: TRBV5-1; J: TRBJ1-6; DNA: TGCGCCAGCAGCTTCGAACTGGGGCGTTCACCCCTCCACTTT; CDR3: CASSFELGRSPLHF
D: TRBD1; size: once; V: TRBV7-9; J: TRBJ1-4; DNA: TGTGCCAGCAGCACCCGGGACAGTCCTAATGAAAAACTGTTTTTT; CDR3: CASSTRDSPNEKLFF
D: TRBD1; size: once; V: TRBV4-2; J: TRBJ1-2; DNA: TGTGCCAGCAGCCAAGACGGACAGGGCGGTCGTGATGGCTACACCTTC; CDR3: CASSQDGQGGRDGYTF
D: TRBD1; size: -; V: TRBV6-5; J: TRBJ1-2; DNA: TGTGCCAGCAGACGACAGGGCCTTAACGGCTACACCTTC; CDR3: CASRRQGLNGYTF
D: TRBD1; size: -; V: TRBV6-6; J: TRBJ1-2; DNA: TGTGCCACCTGGGACAGGGAGGGCGATGGCTACACCTTC; CDR3: CATWDREGDGYTF
D: -; size: once; V: TRBV28; J: TRBJ1-1; DNA: TGTGCCAGCAGTTTACTTGCTGAAGCTTTCTTT; CDR3: CASSLLAEAFF
D: -; size: -; V: TRBV12-3/TRBV12-4; J: TRBJ1-2; DNA: TGTGCCAGCAGTTCCCGACAGGCCTACACCTTC; CDR3: CASSSRQAYTF
D: TRBD2; size: -; V: TRBV3-1/TRBV3-2; J: TRBJ2-5; DNA: TGTGCCCGCAGCCACGGGAGGGGGGGGCACACCCAGTACTTC; CDR3: CARSHGRGGHTQYF
D: -; size: -; V: TRBV12-3/TRBV12-4; J: TRBJ1-2; DNA: TGTGCCAGCAGCAACAGCGGCTATGGCTACACCTTC; CDR3: CASSNSGYGYTF
D: -; size: -; V: TRBV19; J: TRBJ1-4; DNA: TGTGCCAGTAGTATTCCACAGTCAACTAATGAAAAACTGTTTTTT; CDR3: CASSIPQSTNEKLFF
D: -; size: -; V: TRBV11-3; J: TRBJ1-1; DNA: TGTGCCAGCAGCCCGGGGAACTTAATGAACACTGAAGCTTTCTTT; CDR3: CASSPGNLMNTEAFF
D: -; size: -; V: TRBV2; J: TRBJ2-3; DNA: TGTGCCAGCAGTGAACGTCGGGGAGCTCCTCCCCATACGCAGTATTTT; CDR3: CASSERRGAPPHTQYF
D: TRBD1; size: -; V: TRBV28; J: TRBJ2-1; DNA: TGTGCCAGCAGTTCCCCCGGGACAGGGTCCAATGAGCAGTTCTTC; CDR3: CASSSPGTGSNEQFF
D: TRBD1; size: -; V: TRBV4-3; J: TRBJ2-3; DNA: TGCGCCAGCAGCCAAGATGCGGGCAGGGGGCGCCCAGATACGCAGTATTTT; CDR3: CASSQDAGRGRPDTQYF
D: TRBD1; size: -; V: TRBV24-1; J: TRBJ1-1; DNA: TGTGCCACCAGTGATCACCCGACAGGGCGCGGAACTGAAGCTTTCTTT; CDR3: CATSDHPTGRGTEAFF
D: -; size: -; V: TRBV12-5; J: TRBJ2-5; DNA: TGTGCTAGTGGCCTTCATACAGGGCTCCAAGAGACCCAGTACTTC; CDR3: CASGLHTGLQETQYF
D: TRBD1; size: -; V: TRBV28; J: TRBJ1-2; DNA: TGTGCCAGCAGACGACAGGGGGCGAGAAGGGGCTACACCTTC; CDR3: CASRRQGARRGYTF
D: -; size: -; V: TRBV24-1; J: TRBJ2-7; DNA: TGTGCCACCAGTGACTCCCTAGCGTTCCCACGCGAGCAGTACTTC; CDR3: CATSDSLAFPREQYF
D: -; size: -; V: TRBV12-3/TRBV12-4; J: TRBJ1-1; DNA: TGTGCCAGCAGTATCACGCGGAACACTGAAGCTTTCTTT; CDR3: CASSITRNTEAFF
D: -; size: -; V: TRBV25-1; J: TRBJ1-3; DNA: TGTGCCAGCAGTGAATTAAATGCCCCGAGCTCTGGAAACACCATATATTTT; CDR3: CASSELNAPSSGNTIYF
D: -; size: few; V: TRBV7-9; J: TRBJ2-6; DNA: TGTGCCAGCAGCAACAGGGTTACCGGGTCGGCCCCCAACAACGTCCTGACTTTC; CDR3: CASSNRVTGSAPNNVLTF
D: -; size: -; V: TRBV7-2; J: TRBJ2-2; DNA: TGTGCCAGCAGCTTAGGGGGCCTGACAGGTTGGAGGTACACCGGGGAGCTGTTTTTT; CDR3: CASSLGGLTGWRYTGELFF
D: -; size: -; V: TRBV2; J: TRBJ2-7; DNA: TGTGCCAGCAACGGGAGATTGAGTTCCTACGAGCAGTACTTC; CDR3: CASNGRLSSYEQYF
D: -; size: -; V: TRBV12-3/TRBV12-4; J: TRBJ1-2; DNA: TGTGCCAGCAGTCCCACCAGGGGTGGCTACACCTTC; CDR3: CASSPTRGGYTF
D: -; size: -; V: TRBV28; J: TRBJ1-2; DNA: TGTGCCAGCAGTTTACCGGGGGTCCGGGGTGGCTACACCTTC; CDR3: CASSLPGVRGGYTF
D: -; size: -; V: TRBV7-9; J: TRBJ1-1; DNA: TGTGCCAGCAGCTACCGACAGGCCCCCGGGAACACTGAAGCTTTCTTT; CDR3: CASSYRQAPGNTEAFF
D: -; size: -; V: TRBV11-3; J: TRBJ2-4; DNA: TGTGCCAGCAGCTTAGCCGGACACCTAGCCAAAAACATTCAGTACTTC; CDR3: CASSLAGHLAKNIQYF
D: -; size: -; V: TRBV4-1; J: TRBJ1-1; DNA: TGCGCCAGCAGCCAAGATCGAGTAAGGTCGGAGGGTGAAGCTTTCTTT; CDR3: CASSQDRVRSEGEAFF
D: -; size: -; V: TRBV5-4; J: TRBJ2-7; DNA: TGTGCCAGCAGCTTGGATCCGGGTTCCACCTACGAGCAGTACTTC; CDR3: CASSLDPGSTYEQYF
D: TRBD1; size: -; V: TRBV11-3; J: TRBJ1-1; DNA: TGTGCCACAACAGGGGACACTGAAGCTTTCTTT; CDR3: CATTGDTEAFF
D: -; size: -; V: TRBV27; J: TRBJ2-2; DNA: TGTGCCAGCAGTTTTGAGGGTTCCGGGGAGCTGTTTTTT; CDR3: CASSFEGSGELFF
D: TRBD1; size: -; V: TRBV11-2; J: TRBJ1-1; DNA: TGTGCCAGCGTTCTCGGACAGGGGAACACTGAAGCTTTCTTT; CDR3: CASVLGQGNTEAFF
D: -; size: -; V: TRBV7-9; J: TRBJ1-4; DNA: TGTGCCACCCCCCAGGGCGATGAAAAACTGTTTTTT; CDR3: CATPQGDEKLFF
D: -; size: once; V: TRBV6-2/TRBV6-3; J: TRBJ2-1; DNA: TGTGCCAGCACCCCCCTGCGCGGAGGCAACAATGAGCAGTTCTTC; CDR3: CASTPLRGGNNEQFF
D: TRBD2; size: -; V: TRBV28; J: TRBJ2-7; DNA: TGTGCCAGCAGAAGGGGGACTAGCGGACCATTTACCTTC; CDR3: CASRRGTSGPFTF
D: TRBD1; size: -; V: TRBV18; J: TRBJ1-2; DNA: TGTGCCAGCTCACCGACAGGGGTAGATGGCTACACCTTC; CDR3: CASSPTGVDGYTF
D: -; size: -; V: TRBV19; J: TRBJ2-7; DNA: TGTGCCAGCTCACCCCCCCGGGGAGGACTATCCTACGAGCAGTACTTC; CDR3: CASSPPRGGLSYEQYF
D: -; size: -; V: TRBV18; J: TRBJ1-1; DNA: TGTGCCAGCTCACCAGCTGACTGGAACACTGAAGCTTTCTTT; CDR3: CASSPADWNTEAFF
D: TRBD1; size: -; V: TRBV3-1/TRBV3-2; J: TRBJ2-3; DNA: TGTGCCAGCAGCGCGCACAGGGGGCGTGAAGATACGCAGTATTTT; CDR3: CASSAHRGREDTQYF
D: TRBD1; size: -; V: TRBV10-3; J: TRBJ2-1; DNA: TGTGCCATCAGTGATGGGACAGGGCATCATGAGCAGTTCTTC; CDR3: CAISDGTGHHEQFF
D: TRBD2; size: few; V: TRBV5-4; J: TRBJ2-2; DNA: TGTGCCAGCAGCTTGGAGGCTAGCGGGAGCGACACCGGGGAGCTGTTTTTT; CDR3: CASSLEASGSDTGELFF
D: -; size: -; V: TRBV28; J: TRBJ2-2; DNA: TGTGCCAGCAGTCCGGACACGTCGAACACCGGGGAGCTGTTTTTT; CDR3: CASSPDTSNTGELFF
D: TRBD2; size: -; V: TRBV27; J: TRBJ2-1; DNA: TGTGCCAGCAGGTTAGCGGGGGGGACCTACAATGAGCAGTTCTTC; CDR3: CASRLAGGTYNEQFF
D: -; size: few; V: TRBV7-9; J: TRBJ2-1; DNA: TGTGCCAGCAGCTTAGCGCGATGGGACTCCCCCCCCGAGCAGTTCTTC; CDR3: CASSLARWDSPPEQFF
D: -; size: -; V: TRBV5-1; J: TRBJ2-7; DNA: TGCGCCAGCAGCTTGACGGCCTACGAGCAGTACTTC; CDR3: CASSLTAYEQYF
D: TRBD1; size: few; V: TRBV18; J: TRBJ1-6; DNA: TGTGCCAGCTCACCCTGGGACAGAAATTCACCCCTCCACTTT; CDR3: CASSPWDRNSPLHF
D: -; size: -; V: TRBV6-2/TRBV6-3; J: TRBJ1-1; DNA: TGTGCCAGCAGCTATAGCGGGGCTGAAGCTTTCTTT; CDR3: CASSYSGAEAFF
D: TRBD1; size: -; V: TRBV27; J: TRBJ1-1; DNA: TGTGCCAGCAGTACACAGGGGGCTAACACTGAAGCTTTCTTT; CDR3: CASSTQGANTEAFF
D: -; size: -; V: TRBV9; J: TRBJ2-2; DNA: TGTGCCAGCAGCGTAGGGAAGCGTGCGAACACCGGGGAGCTGTTTTTT; CDR3: CASSVGKRANTGELFF